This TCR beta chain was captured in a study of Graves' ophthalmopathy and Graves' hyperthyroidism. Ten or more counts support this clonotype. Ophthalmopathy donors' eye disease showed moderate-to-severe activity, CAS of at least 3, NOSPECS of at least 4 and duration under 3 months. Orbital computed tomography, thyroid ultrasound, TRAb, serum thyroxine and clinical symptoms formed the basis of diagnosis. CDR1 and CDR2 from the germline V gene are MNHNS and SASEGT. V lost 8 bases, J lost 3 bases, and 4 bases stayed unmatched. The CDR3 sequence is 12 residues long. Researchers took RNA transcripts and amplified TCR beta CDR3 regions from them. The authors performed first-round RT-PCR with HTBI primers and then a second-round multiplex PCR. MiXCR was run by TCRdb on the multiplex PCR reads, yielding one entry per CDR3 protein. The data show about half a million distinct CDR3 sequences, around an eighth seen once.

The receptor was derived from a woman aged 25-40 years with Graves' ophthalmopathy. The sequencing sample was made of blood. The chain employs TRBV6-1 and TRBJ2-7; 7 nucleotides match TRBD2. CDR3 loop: CASGRGSYEQYF. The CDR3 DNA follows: TGTGCCAGCGGGCGGGGGAGCTACGAGCAGTACTTC.